The entry below describes one T cell receptor beta chain. From germline, CDR1 is SGHTA and CDR2 FQGNSA. The V end lost 5 bases, the J end lost 4 bases, and 6 bases lay between the germline ends. This CDR3 has 12 amino acids. This sample is part of a study of blood T cell repertoires in COVID-19. Overall study: The cDNA or gDNA used as material had been derived from T cells, B-cell-depleted T cells, or PBMCs.

Authors' processing steps: Amplified reference gene primers provided the basis for estimating nucleated cell counts. The protocol was immunoSEQ multiplex PCR, while the TCRdb copy is restricted to in-frame clones and leaves out a portion. For V, J and clone size, that table is used; D and trimming come from the DNA. The repertoire consists of around 42,000 clones, with about 80% occurring once and the leading ten covering roughly 2.7%. Specimen: peripheral blood. J is TRBJ2-1 and V is TRBV7-2; D ambiguous. This receptor was identified in a woman between 55 and 75 years old with acute or convalescent COVID-19. The CDR3 bases are TGTGCCAGCAGCACCGGGTACAATGAGCAGTTCTTC. This codes for CASSTGYNEQFF. Using reference TRBV7-2 and TRBJ2-1 for the parts outside the CDR3, the full variable domain is GAGVSQSPSNKVTEKGKDVELRCDPISGHTALYWYRQSLGQGLEFLIYFQGNSAPDKSGLPSDRFSAERTGGSVSTLTIQRTQQEDSAVYLCASSTGYNEQFFGPGTRLTVL.